This is a list of T cell receptor beta chains from one sample in a study of CXCR3-negative and CXCR3-positive naive CD8 T cells. No DNA is given; TCRdb re-called the 5' RACE reads and lists each CDR3 protein once. This listing includes 45,000 to 55,000 distinct CDR3 sequences. Sequencing used memory CD8+ T cells from blood. The origin of the receptors is a human donor in good health. Some clones in this sample may be carry-over from other donors' samples. Both conserved end residues are part of each CDR3. Fields, in order: V gene, J gene, clone size, CDR3 protein. A clone size is listed for some rows: how often the clone was seen (once, few, many), or a class if it is expanded.

V: TRBV28; J: TRBJ2-7; size: -; CDR3: CASSRGTGDYEQYF
V: TRBV29-1; J: TRBJ2-7; size: -; CDR3: CSIGGQGGYEQYF
V: TRBV14; J: TRBJ1-1; size: -; CDR3: CASSARGGWDTEAFF
V: TRBV11-2; J: TRBJ2-7; size: -; CDR3: CASSSPSLGEWDYEQYF
V: TRBV29-1; J: TRBJ1-1; size: -; CDR3: CSPVLVGEAFF
V: TRBV7-8; J: TRBJ2-7; size: -; CDR3: CASKDGSSYEQYF
V: TRBV28; J: TRBJ2-7; size: -; CDR3: CASSLGAGEYGEQYF
V: TRBV20-1; J: TRBJ2-1; size: -; CDR3: CSAPTSGDYEQFF
V: TRBV11-3; J: TRBJ1-2; size: -; CDR3: CASSSQRSLRYGYTF
V: TRBV12-3/TRBV12-4; J: TRBJ2-1; size: -; CDR3: CASSSPGWRGGYNEQFF
V: TRBV7-9; J: TRBJ1-5; size: -; CDR3: CASSLEGGHQPQHF
V: TRBV29-1; J: TRBJ2-2; size: -; CDR3: CSVGTGYTGELFF
V: TRBV5-1; J: TRBJ2-7; size: -; CDR3: CASSLGQGVYEQYF
V: TRBV4-3; J: TRBJ2-3; size: -; CDR3: CASSQESQEGIHRSSQYF
V: TRBV11-3; J: TRBJ1-2; size: medium-sized; CDR3: CASSLDRAGRSPYGYTF
V: TRBV30; J: TRBJ2-7; size: -; CDR3: CAWWDNPYEQYF
V: TRBV7-9; J: TRBJ2-7; size: -; CDR3: CASSSGGGSSYEQYF
V: TRBV4-2; J: TRBJ2-1; size: -; CDR3: CASSQDSSGTYNEQFF
V: TRBV4-1; J: TRBJ2-2; size: -; CDR3: CASSQDLRDWPGELFF
V: TRBV7-9; J: TRBJ2-1; size: -; CDR3: CASSSGPGVAYNEQFF
V: TRBV29-1; J: TRBJ2-7; size: -; CDR3: CSVLRGATSEELYEQYF
V: TRBV28; J: TRBJ2-7; size: -; CDR3: CASSTGETYEQYF
V: TRBV5-6; J: TRBJ1-5; size: -; CDR3: CASSLLGTFSNQPQHF